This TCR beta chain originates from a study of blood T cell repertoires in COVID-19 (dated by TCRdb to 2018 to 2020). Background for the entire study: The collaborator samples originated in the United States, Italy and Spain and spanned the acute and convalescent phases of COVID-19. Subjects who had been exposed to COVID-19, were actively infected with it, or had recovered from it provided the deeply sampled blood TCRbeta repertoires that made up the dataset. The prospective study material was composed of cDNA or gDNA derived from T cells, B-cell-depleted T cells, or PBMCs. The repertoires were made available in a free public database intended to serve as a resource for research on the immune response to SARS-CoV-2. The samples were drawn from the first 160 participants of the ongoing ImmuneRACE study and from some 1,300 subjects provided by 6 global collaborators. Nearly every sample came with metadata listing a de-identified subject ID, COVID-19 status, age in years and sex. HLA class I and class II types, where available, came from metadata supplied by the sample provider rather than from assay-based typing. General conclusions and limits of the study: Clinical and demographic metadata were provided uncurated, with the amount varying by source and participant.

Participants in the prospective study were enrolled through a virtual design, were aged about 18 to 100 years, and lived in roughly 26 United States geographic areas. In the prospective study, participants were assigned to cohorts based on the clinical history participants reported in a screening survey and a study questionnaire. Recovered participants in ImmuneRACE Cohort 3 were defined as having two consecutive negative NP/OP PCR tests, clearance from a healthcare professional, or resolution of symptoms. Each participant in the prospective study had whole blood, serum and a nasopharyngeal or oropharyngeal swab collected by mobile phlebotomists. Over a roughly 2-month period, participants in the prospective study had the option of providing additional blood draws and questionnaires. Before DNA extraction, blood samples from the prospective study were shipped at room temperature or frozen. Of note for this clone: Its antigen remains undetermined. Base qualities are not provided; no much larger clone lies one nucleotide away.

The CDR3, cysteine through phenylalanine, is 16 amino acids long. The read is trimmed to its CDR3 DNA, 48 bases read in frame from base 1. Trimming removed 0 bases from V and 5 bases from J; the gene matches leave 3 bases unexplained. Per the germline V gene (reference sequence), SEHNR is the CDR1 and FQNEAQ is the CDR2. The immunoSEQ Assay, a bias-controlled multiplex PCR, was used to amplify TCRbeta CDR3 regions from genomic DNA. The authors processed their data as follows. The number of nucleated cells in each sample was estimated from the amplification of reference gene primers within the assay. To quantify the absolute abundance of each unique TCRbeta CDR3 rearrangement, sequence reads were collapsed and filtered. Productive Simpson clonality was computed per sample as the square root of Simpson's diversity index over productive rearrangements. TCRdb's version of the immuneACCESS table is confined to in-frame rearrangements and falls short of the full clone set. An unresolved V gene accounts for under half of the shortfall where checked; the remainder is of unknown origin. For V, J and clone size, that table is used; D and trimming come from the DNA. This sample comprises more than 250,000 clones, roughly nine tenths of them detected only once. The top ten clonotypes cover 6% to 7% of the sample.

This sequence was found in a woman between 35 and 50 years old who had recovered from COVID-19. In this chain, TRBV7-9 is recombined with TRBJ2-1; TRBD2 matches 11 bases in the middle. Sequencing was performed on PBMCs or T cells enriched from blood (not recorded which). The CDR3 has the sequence CASSLAGTSGHNEQFF. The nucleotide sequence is TGTGCCAGCAGCTTAGCGGGGACTAGCGGACACAATGAGCAGTTCTTC.